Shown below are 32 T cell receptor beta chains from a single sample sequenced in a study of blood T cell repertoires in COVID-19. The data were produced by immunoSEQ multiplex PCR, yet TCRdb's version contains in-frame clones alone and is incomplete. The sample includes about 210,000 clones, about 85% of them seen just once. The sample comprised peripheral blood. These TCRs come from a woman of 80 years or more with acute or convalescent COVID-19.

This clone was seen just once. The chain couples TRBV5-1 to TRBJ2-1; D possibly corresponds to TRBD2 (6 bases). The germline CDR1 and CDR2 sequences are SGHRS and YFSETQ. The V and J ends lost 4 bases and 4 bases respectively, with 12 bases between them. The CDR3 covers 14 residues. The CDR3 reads CASSTGLYYNEQFF. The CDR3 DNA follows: TGCGCCAGCAGCACGGGACTTTATTACAATGAGCAGTTCTTC.

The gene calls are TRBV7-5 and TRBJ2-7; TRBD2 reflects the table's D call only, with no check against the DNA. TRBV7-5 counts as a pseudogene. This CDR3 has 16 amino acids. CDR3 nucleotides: TGTGCCAGAAGCTCGCGGGGGCGTCTAAGCTCCTACGAGCAGTACTTC. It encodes CARSSRGRLSSYEQYF.

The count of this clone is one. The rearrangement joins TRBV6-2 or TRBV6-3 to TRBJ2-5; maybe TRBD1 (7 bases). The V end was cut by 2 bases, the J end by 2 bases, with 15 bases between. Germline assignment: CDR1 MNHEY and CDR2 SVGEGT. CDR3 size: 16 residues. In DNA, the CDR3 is TGTGCCAGCAGTTACGCAGGGGGAGGTGGGCAAGAGACCCAGTACTTC. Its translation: CASSYAGGGGQETQYF.

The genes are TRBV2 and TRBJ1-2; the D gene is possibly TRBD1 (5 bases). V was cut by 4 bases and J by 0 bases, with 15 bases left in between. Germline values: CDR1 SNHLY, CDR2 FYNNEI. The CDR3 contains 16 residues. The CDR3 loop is CASSVLGQIPNYGYTF. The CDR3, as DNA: TGTGCCAGCAGTGTCCTGGGGCAGATACCTAACTATGGCTACACCTTC.

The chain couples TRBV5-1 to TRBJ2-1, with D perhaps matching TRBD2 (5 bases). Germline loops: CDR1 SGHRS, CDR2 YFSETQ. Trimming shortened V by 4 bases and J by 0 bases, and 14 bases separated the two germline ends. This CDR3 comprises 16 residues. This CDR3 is CASSPDGTSSYNEQFF. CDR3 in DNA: TGCGCCAGCAGCCCCGACGGTACTAGCTCCTACAATGAGCAGTTCTTC.

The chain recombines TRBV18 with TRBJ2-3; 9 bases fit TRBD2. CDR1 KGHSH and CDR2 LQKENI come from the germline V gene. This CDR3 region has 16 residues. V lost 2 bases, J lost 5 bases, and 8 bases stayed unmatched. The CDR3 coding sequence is TGTGCCAGCTCACCAAACATAGCGGGAGAGGGAGATACGCAGTATTTT. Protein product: CASSPNIAGEGDTQYF.

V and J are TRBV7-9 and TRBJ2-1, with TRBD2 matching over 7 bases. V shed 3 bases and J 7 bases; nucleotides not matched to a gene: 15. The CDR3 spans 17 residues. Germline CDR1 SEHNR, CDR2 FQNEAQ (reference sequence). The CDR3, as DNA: TGTGCCAGCAGCTTGCCTAGCGGCCTAAAGGGAGGAAATGAGCAGTTCTTC. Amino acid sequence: CASSLPSGLKGGNEQFF.

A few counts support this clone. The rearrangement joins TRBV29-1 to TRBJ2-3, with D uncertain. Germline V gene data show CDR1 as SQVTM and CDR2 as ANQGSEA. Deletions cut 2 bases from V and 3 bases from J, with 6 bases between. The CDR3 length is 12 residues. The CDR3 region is CSVEHGTDTQYF. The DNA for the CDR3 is TGCAGCGTTGAACACGGGACAGATACGCAGTATTTT.

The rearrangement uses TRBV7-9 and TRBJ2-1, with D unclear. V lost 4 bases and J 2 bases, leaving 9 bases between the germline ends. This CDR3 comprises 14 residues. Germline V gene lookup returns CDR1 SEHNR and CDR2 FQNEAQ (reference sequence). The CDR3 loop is CASSYGFTYNEQFF. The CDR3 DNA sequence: TGTGCCAGCAGCTACGGTTTCACCTACAATGAGCAGTTCTTC.

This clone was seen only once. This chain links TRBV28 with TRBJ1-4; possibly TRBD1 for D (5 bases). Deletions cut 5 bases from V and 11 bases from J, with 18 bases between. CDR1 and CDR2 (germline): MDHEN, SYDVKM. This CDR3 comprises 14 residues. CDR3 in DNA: TGTGCCAGCAGTAAACTTAACAGGAGGGATAAACTGTTTTTT. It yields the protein CASSKLNRRDKLFF.

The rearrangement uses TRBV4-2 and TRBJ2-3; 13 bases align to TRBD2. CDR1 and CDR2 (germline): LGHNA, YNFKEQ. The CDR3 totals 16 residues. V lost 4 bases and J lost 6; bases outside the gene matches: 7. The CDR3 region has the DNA TGTGCCAGCAGCCCGGGACCGACTAGCGGGAGGGATACGCAGTATTTT. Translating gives CASSPGPTSGRDTQYF.

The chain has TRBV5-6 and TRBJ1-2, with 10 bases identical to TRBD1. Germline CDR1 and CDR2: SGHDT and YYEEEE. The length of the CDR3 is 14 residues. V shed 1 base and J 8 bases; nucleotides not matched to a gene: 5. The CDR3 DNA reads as TGTGCCAGCAGCTTGCCGACAGGGGGCAGGGGCTACACCTTC. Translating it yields CASSLPTGGRGYTF.

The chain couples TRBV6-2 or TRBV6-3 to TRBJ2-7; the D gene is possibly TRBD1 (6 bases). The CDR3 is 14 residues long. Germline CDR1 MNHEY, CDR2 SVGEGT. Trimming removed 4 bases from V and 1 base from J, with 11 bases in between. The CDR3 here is CASSSPGQSYEQYF. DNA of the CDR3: TGTGCCAGCAGTTCACCGGGACAATCCTACGAGCAGTACTTC.

The CDR3 DNA reads as TGCGCCAGCAGTGAGTCGACAGGACGGGAAAGAAGTGGCTACACCTTC. This gives the protein CASSESTGRERSGYTF. The chain combines TRBV10-1 with TRBJ1-2, with D possibly TRBD1 on 6 matching bases. Deletions cut 0 bases from V and 7 bases from J, with 18 bases between. CDR3 length equals 16 residues. Germline assignment: CDR1 WNHNN and CDR2 SYGVQD (reference sequence).

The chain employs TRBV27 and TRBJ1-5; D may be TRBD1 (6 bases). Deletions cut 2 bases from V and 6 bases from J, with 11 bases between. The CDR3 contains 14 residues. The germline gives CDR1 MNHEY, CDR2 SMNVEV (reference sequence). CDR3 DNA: TGTGCCAGCAGTTTAGAATCAGGGGTTCAGCCCCAGCATTTT. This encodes CASSLESGVQPQHF.

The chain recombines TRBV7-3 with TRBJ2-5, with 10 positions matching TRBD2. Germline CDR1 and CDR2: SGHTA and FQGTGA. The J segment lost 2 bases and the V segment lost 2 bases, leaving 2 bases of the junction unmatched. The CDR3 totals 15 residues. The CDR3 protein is CASSLLAGEQETQYF. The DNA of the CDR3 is TGTGCCAGCAGCTTACTAGCGGGAGAACAAGAGACCCAGTACTTC.

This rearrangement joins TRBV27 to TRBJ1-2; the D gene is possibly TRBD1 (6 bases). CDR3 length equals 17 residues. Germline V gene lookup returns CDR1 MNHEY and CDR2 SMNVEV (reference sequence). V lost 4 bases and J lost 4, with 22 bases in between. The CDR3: CASSSSRSAGEGYGYTF. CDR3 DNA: TGTGCCAGCAGTTCGTCCCGGAGTGCAGGGGAAGGCTATGGCTACACCTTC.

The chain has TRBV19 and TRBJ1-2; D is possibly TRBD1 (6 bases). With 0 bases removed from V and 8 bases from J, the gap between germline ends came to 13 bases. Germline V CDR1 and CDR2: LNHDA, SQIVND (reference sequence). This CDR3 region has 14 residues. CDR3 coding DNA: TGTGCCAGTAGTATAGAACCGGACAGCTGGGGCTACACCTTC. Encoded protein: CASSIEPDSWGYTF.

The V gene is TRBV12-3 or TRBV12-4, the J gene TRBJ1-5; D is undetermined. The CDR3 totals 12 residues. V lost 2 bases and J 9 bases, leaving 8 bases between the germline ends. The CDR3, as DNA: TGTGCCAGCAGTTTATTATCGGGGCCCCAGCATTTT. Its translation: CASSLLSGPQHF.

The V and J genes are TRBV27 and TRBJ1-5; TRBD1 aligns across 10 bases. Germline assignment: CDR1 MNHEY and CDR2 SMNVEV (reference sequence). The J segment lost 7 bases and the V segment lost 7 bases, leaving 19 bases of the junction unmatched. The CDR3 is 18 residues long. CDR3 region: CASTPTGGFGIFGQPQHF. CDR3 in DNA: TGTGCCAGCACCCCGACAGGGGGCTTTGGTATATTCGGGCAGCCCCAGCATTTT.

CDR3 DNA: TGTGCCAGCAGCCAAGCCCAGGGGTTGGGAGAGACCCAGTACTTC. Translated, it gives CASSQAQGLGETQYF. The genes are TRBV14 and TRBJ2-5; TRBD1 is a possible D gene (6 bases). There are 15 residues in the CDR3. Germline-derived CDR1 and CDR2 are SGHDN and FVKESK. The germline V and J ends were trimmed by 1 base and 4 bases, with 13 bases remaining between them.

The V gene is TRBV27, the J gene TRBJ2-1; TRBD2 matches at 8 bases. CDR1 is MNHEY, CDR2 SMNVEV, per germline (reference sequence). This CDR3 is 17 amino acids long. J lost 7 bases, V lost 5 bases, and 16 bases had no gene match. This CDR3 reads CASSSSAGTRSGNEQFF. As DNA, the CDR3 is TGTGCCAGCAGTAGTTCAGCCGGGACTAGGTCGGGGAATGAGCAGTTCTTC.

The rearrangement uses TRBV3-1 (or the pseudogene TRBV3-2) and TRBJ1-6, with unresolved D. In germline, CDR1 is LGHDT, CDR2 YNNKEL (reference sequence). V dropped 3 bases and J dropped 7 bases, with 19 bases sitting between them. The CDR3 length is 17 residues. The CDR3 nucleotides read TGTGCCAGCAGCCATTCGGGGAAGGGCACACTCAATTCACCCCTCCACTTT. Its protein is CASSHSGKGTLNSPLHF.

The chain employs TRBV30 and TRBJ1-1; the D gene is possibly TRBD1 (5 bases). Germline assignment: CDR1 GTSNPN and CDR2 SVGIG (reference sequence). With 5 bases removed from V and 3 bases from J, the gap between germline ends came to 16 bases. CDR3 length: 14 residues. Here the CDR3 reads CAWGGSGIDTEAFF. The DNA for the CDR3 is TGTGCCTGGGGGGGTTCAGGGATAGACACTGAAGCTTTCTTT.

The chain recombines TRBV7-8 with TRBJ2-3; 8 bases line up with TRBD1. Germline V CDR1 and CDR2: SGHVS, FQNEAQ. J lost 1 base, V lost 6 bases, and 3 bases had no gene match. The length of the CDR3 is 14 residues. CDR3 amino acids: CASSRGQGTDTQYF. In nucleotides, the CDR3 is TGTGCCAGCAGTCGGGGACAGGGCACAGATACGCAGTATTTT.

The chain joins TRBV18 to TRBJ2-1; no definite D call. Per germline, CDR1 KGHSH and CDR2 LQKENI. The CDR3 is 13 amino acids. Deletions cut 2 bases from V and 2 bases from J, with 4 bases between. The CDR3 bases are TGTGCCAGCTCACCAACTCCCTACAATGAGCAGTTCTTC. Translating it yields CASSPTPYNEQFF.

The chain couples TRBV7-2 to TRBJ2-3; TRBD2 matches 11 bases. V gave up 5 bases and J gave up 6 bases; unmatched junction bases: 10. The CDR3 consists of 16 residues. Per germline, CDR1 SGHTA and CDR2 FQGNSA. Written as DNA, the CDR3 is TGTGCCAGCAGCCCCGGGGTAGCGGGAGGGTCGGATACGCAGTATTTT. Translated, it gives CASSPGVAGGSDTQYF.

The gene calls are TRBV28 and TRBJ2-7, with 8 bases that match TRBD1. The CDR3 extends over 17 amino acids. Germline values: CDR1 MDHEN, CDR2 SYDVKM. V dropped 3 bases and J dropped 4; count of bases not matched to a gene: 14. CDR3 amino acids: CASSLPNPRTGWYEQYF. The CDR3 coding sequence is TGTGCCAGCAGTTTGCCGAATCCCCGGACAGGGTGGTACGAGCAGTACTTC.

CDR3 sequence: CASSWDSPDLNSPLHF. CDR3 nucleotides: TGCGCCAGCAGCTGGGACAGCCCAGATCTTAATTCACCCCTCCACTTT. The chain carries TRBV5-1 and TRBJ1-6; 7 bases map to TRBD1. CDR3 length equals 16 residues. The V and J ends lost 3 bases and 6 bases, in that order; junction bases with no gene match: 9. Germline CDR1 and CDR2: SGHRS and YFSETQ.

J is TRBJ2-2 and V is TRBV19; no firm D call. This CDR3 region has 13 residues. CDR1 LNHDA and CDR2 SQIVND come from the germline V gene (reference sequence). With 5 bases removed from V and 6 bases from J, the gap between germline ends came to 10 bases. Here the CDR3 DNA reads TGTGCCAGTAGTTTCCAACGGTCCGGGGAGCTGTTTTTT. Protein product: CASSFQRSGELFF.

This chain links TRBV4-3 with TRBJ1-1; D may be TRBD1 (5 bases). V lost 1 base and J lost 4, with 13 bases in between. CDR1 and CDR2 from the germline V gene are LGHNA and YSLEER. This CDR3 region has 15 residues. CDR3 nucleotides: TGCGCCAGCAGCCAAGGGTACAGGTACTTCACTGAAGCTTTCTTT. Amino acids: CASSQGYRYFTEAFF.

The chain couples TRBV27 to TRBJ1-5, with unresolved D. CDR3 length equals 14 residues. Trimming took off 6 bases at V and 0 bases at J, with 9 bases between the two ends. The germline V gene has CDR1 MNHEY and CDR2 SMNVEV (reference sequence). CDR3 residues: CASRESYSNQPQHF. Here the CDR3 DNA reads TGTGCCAGCAGGGAGAGTTATAGCAATCAGCCCCAGCATTTT.